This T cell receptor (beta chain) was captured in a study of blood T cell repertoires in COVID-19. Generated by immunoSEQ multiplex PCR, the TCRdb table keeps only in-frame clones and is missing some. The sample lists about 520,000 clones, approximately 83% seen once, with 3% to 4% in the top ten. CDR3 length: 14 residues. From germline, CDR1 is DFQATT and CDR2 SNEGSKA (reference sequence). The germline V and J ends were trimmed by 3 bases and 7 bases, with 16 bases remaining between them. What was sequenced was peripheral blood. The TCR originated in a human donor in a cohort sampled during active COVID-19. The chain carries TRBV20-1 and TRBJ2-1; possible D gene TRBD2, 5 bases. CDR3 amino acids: CSASRELSGNEQFF. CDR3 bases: TGCAGTGCTAGTAGAGAGTTGAGCGGTAATGAGCAGTTCTTC.